The sequence of this T cell receptor beta chain was determined in a study of cytomegalovirus exposure and HLA in healthy donors. The CDR3 covers 14 residues. The ends lost 5 bases at V and 5 bases at J; junction bases unmatched: 6. Looked up from germline, CDR1 is SQVTM and CDR2 is ANQGSEA. Only in-frame clones appear in the TCRdb table, and some are missing; sequencing was by immunoSEQ multiplex PCR. The sample lists some 150,000 clones, roughly 89% occurring once. Sequenced sample: PBMCs. The TCR originated in a woman under 30 in good health and CMV-seropositive. V is TRBV29-1 and J is TRBJ2-5; 12 bases are shared with TRBD2. The CDR3 loop is CSVWGLAGGETQYF. CDR3 DNA sequence: TGCAGCGTTTGGGGACTAGCGGGTGGGGAGACCCAGTACTTC.